These T cell receptor beta chains were read from a single sample in a study of technical replicates of blood from four donors. Repertoires were generated with immunoSEQ multiplex PCR, while TCRdb's copy carries only in-frame clones and drops some. The sample has roughly 7,000 clones; less than 96% are singletons. The sample taken for sequencing was PBMCs. Receptor source: a human donor in good health. Each CDR3 is given with its conserved first and last residue. D genes are given only for firm matches. The size of a clone is reported for some rows only, either as once, few or many, or as a class for expanded clones.

>TRBV6-5|TRBJ1-2|NA|NA
TGTGCCAGCAGTTATGACAGCGTCTATGGCTACACCTTC
CASSYDSVYGYTF
>TRBV30|TRBJ2-7|NA|TRBD1
TGTGCCTGGGGACAGGGGGCAGGTGAGCAGTACTTC
CAWGQGAGEQYF
>TRBV9|TRBJ2-7|NA|TRBD2
TGTGCCAGCAGCGTGCAGGGACTAGCGGGAGGCGAGCAGTACTTC
CASSVQGLAGGEQYF
>TRBV18|TRBJ1-1|once|NA
TGTGCCGGGAAACCTAGCGGGGGCTCGGGCACTGAAGCTTTCTTT
CAGKPSGGSGTEAFF
>TRBV2|TRBJ2-6|NA|NA
TGTGCCAGCAGTCCCCGACAGGGACTGCCTGGGGCCAACGTCCTGACTTTC
CASSPRQGLPGANVLTF
>TRBV19|TRBJ2-7|once|TRBD2
TGTGCCAGTAGTATCCGTGGTAGCGGGAGCACCTCCTACGAGCAGTACTTC
CASSIRGSGSTSYEQYF
>TRBV5-1|TRBJ1-3|NA|NA
TGCGCCAGCAGCTCCGGACTGTCCAGCTCTGGAAACACCATATATTTT
CASSSGLSSSGNTIYF
>TRBV7-6|TRBJ1-5|NA|NA
TGTGCCAGCAGCCCCGGGGACAATCAGCCCCAGCATTTT
CASSPGDNQPQHF
>TRBV4-1|TRBJ1-5|NA|NA
TGCGCCAGCAGCCAAGACCCTGGGGCAGACAATCAGCCCCAGCATTTT
CASSQDPGADNQPQHF
>TRBV6-1|TRBJ2-1|NA|TRBD2
TGTGCCAGCAAGGCGACTAGCGGGAGCAATGAGCAGTTCTTC
CASKATSGSNEQFF
>TRBV7-9|TRBJ2-1|NA|TRBD2
TGTGCCAGCAGCCCCGCCCCCGGGACTAGGCACAATGAGCAGTTCTTC
CASSPAPGTRHNEQFF
>TRBV6-1|TRBJ1-4|NA|NA
TGTGCCAGCACCAAAGACAGGAGTGGAAGTGAAAAACTGTTTTTT
CASTKDRSGSEKLFF
>TRBV25-1|TRBJ2-3|NA|TRBD1
TGTGCCAGCAGTGGGACAGGGGGAAATACGCAGTATTTT
CASSGTGGNTQYF
>TRBV27|TRBJ2-2|NA|NA
TGTGCCAGCAGTTTGATGGCTGGTTGGAACACCGGGGAGCTGTTTTTT
CASSLMAGWNTGELFF
>TRBV12-1|TRBJ1-3|NA|NA
TGTGCCAGCAGCTTGACAGGGTCTGGAAACACCATATATTTT
CASSLTGSGNTIYF
>TRBV6-4|TRBJ2-3|NA|TRBD1
TGTGCCAGCAGTTCCCGGGGACAGGGCACCACAGATACGCAGTATTTT
CASSSRGQGTTDTQYF
>TRBV6-1|TRBJ2-5|NA|TRBD2
TGTGCCAGCGGCACGGGGGCGGGAGGCCAAGAGACCCAGTACTTC
CASGTGAGGQETQYF
>TRBV9|TRBJ2-1|once|NA
TGTGCCAGCAGCGTAGGATACTTCAACAATGAGCAGTTCTTC
CASSVGYFNNEQFF
>TRBV6-5|TRBJ1-2|NA|NA
TGTGCCAGCAGTTACGATCAGGTCTATGGCTACACCTTC
CASSYDQVYGYTF
>TRBV11-3|TRBJ1-1|NA|NA
TGTGCCAGCAGTCTAGACAGTGTGAACACTGAAGCTTTCTTT
CASSLDSVNTEAFF
>TRBV7-9|TRBJ2-7|NA|NA
TGTGCCAGCAGCCCCAGTGGGGCCTCCTACGAGCAGTACTTC
CASSPSGASYEQYF
>TRBV19|TRBJ2-7|NA|NA
TGTGCCAGTAGTATAGGCGCCCTAGACAGACTGTACTTC
CASSIGALDRLYF
>TRBV14|TRBJ1-2|NA|NA
TGTGCCAGCAGCCAAGCTGGGGCAGGGGCCTATGGCTACACCTTC
CASSQAGAGAYGYTF
>TRBV6-5|TRBJ2-5|NA|NA
TGTGCCAGCAGTTACTCGGGACAAGCTCAAGAGACCCAGTACTTC
CASSYSGQAQETQYF
>TRBV7-3|TRBJ2-3|NA|NA
TGTGCCAGCAGCTTAAGCGGGTCAGATACGCAGTATTTT
CASSLSGSDTQYF
>TRBV6-1|TRBJ2-7|NA|NA
TGTGCCAGCAAAATGGACAGTTCTTACGAGCAGTACTTC
CASKMDSSYEQYF
>TRBV28|TRBJ2-2|NA|TRBD1
TGTGCCAGCAGAAGGACAGGGGGAGTTGTCGGGGAGCTGTTTTTT
CASRRTGGVVGELFF
>TRBV2|TRBJ1-4|NA|TRBD1
TGTGCCAGCAGCGGACAGGGTACAACTAATGAAAAACTGTTTTTT
CASSGQGTTNEKLFF
>TRBV28|TRBJ2-7|NA|NA
TGTGCCAGCAGCCAAGCAGAGGCTAGGAGTCTGCGCGGATACGAGCAGTACTTC
CASSQAEARSLRGYEQYF
>TRBV6-1|TRBJ2-3|NA|TRBD1
TGTGCCAGCAGTGTCGGGACAGGGTCGGCAGATACGCAGTATTTT
CASSVGTGSADTQYF
>TRBV30|TRBJ1-1|NA|NA
TGTGCCTGGAAGCGGGGGTCGACTGAAGCTTTCTTT
CAWKRGSTEAFF